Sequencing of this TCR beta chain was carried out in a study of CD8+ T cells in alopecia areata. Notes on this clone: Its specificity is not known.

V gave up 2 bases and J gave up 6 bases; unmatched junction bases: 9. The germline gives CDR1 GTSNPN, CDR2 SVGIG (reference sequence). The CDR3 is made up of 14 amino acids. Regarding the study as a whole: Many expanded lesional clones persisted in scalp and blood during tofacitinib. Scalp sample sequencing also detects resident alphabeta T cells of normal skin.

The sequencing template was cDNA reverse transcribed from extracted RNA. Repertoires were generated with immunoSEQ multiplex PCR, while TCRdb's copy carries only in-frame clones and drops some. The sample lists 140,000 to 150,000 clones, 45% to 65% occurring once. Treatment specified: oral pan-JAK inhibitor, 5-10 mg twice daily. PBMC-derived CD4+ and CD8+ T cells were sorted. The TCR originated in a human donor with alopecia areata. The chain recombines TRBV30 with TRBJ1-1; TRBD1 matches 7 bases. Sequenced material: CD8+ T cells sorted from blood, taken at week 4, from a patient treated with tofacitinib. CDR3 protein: CAWSWDSYNSEAFF. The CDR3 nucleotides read TGTGCCTGGAGTTGGGACAGTTACAACTCTGAAGCTTTCTTT.